This T cell receptor (beta chain) is from a study of shared clonotypes between healthy human individuals. Whole-study context: Every donor yielded three CD4 naive, three CD4 memory, two CD8 naive and one CD8 memory plate.

In regard to this clone: Its antigen remains unidentified.

Unmatched junction bases numbered 16, after V lost 4 bases and J lost 0 bases. The CDR3 length is 18 residues. CDR1 is SGHRS and CDR2 is YFSETQ in the germline V gene. Study-wide findings and caveats: Researchers sampled blood only, noting tissue repertoires likely differ.

The data were produced by immunoSEQ multiplex PCR, yet TCRdb's version contains in-frame clones alone and is incomplete. The sample yields around 1,000,000 clones, approximately 77% seen once. This chain joins TRBV5-1 and TRBJ2-7; 7 bases agree with TRBD1. This clonotype was sampled from a man aged 18 to 29 in good health. Some clones in this sample may be carry-over from other donors' samples. The sequenced sample consisted of memory CD4+ T cells from PBMCs. Stated subset: CD45RA-negative fraction. CDR3 loop: CASSPVYSTGSASYEQYF. The CDR3 DNA reads TGCGCCAGCAGCCCCGTCTACTCGACAGGGTCGGCCTCCTACGAGCAGTACTTC.